A single sample is the source of the 25 T cell receptor beta chains below, sequenced in a study of CD8 T cells in ankylosing spondylitis. The study, taken as a whole, reports: Apparently characteristic of ankylosing spondylitis blood was a TCR beta motif (about eight highly homologous variants).

TCRdb called the 5' RACE reads again in MiXCR, with one record for every CDR3 protein. The sample lists roughly 350,000 distinct CDR3 sequences, 7.5% to 9% occurring once. No antigens are known for them. Sequenced material: blood, either unsorted or a sorted T cell fraction (not recorded which). These receptors all come from a male donor with ankylosing spondylitis.

There are many counts of this clonotype. In DNA, the CDR3 is TGCGCCAGCAGCCAAGAGTTTCTAGCGGGAGGGAATGAGCAGTTCTTC. Residues: CASSQEFLAGGNEQFF. The genes are TRBV4-3 and TRBJ2-1; 12 bases fit TRBD2. The germline V gene encodes CDR1 LGHNA and CDR2 YSLEER. There are 16 residues in the CDR3. The J segment lost 7 bases and the V segment lost 0 bases, leaving 4 bases of the junction unmatched.

In this sample, this clonotype turned up many times. The J gene is TRBJ1-2, the V gene TRBV7-2, with 9 bases fitting TRBD1. Trimming took 1 base from V and 5 from J; bases not matched to a gene: 11. The CDR3 is 17 amino acids. Germline CDR1 is SGHTA and CDR2 is FQGNSA. CDR3 in DNA: TGTGCCAGCAGCTTAGTAGCCGGGACAGGGTCGGAATATGGCTACACCTTC. It translates to CASSLVAGTGSEYGYTF.

This clonotype has just a few counts. J is TRBJ2-5 and V is TRBV27; perhaps TRBD2 as D (6 bases). The germline CDR1 and CDR2 sequences are MNHEY and SMNVEV (reference sequence). V lost 8 bases and J lost 5, with 15 bases in between. CDR3 size: 13 residues. The CDR3: CASQDAGRETQYF. DNA for the CDR3: TGTGCCAGCCAAGATGCGGGAAGGGAGACCCAGTACTTC.

This rearrangement joins TRBV7-9 to TRBJ2-1, with D unresolved. V lost 1 base to trimming and J lost 0 bases, with 13 bases between them. Germline-derived CDR1 and CDR2 are SEHNR and FQNEAQ (reference sequence). The CDR3 consists of 17 residues. The CDR3 region is CASSLGDGASSYNEQFF. The DNA of the CDR3 is TGTGCCAGCAGCTTAGGCGACGGCGCGAGCTCCTACAATGAGCAGTTCTTC.

In this sample, this clonotype turned up many times. This chain joins TRBV11-3 and TRBJ2-1; no firm D call. Germline values: CDR1 SGHNT, CDR2 YENEEA. The CDR3 is 15 residues long. Between the trimmed V and J ends, which lost 4 bases and 2 bases, there was a span of 12 bases. The CDR3 is CASSSGRQTYNEQFF. The CDR3 DNA is TGTGCCAGCAGCTCCGGCAGGCAGACCTACAATGAGCAGTTCTTC. Full variable domain (rest looked up from reference TRBV11-3 and TRBJ2-1): EAGVVQSPRYKIIEKKQPVAFWCNPISGHNTLYWYLQNLGQGPELLIRYENEEAVDDSQLPKDRFSAERLKGVDSTLKIQPAELGDSAVYLCASSSGRQTYNEQFFGPGTRLTVL.

In this sample, this clonotype turned up many times. The V and J genes are TRBV9 and TRBJ2-1, with 10 bases that match TRBD2. The CDR3 runs 15 residues. CDR1 and CDR2 from the germline V gene are SGDLS and YYNGEE. The V and J ends lost 2 bases and 3 bases, in that order; junction bases with no gene match: 2. The DNA for the CDR3 is TGTGCCAGCAGCGTCCGGACTAGCGGCTACAATGAGCAGTTCTTC. It codes for CASSVRTSGYNEQFF.

This clonotype was counted at least ten times. The rearrangement joins TRBV5-1 to TRBJ2-2, with D tentatively TRBD1 (6 bases). Trimming stripped 6 bases from V and 4 bases from J, with 16 bases between. The CDR3 covers 15 residues. Germline assignment: CDR1 SGHRS and CDR2 YFSETQ. CDR3 sequence (DNA): TGCGCCAGCAAAGAGGAAGCAGGGGCCACCGGGGAGCTGTTTTTT. The encoded protein is CASKEEAGATGELFF.

This clonotype was observed a handful of times. The chain links TRBV20-1 to TRBJ1-5; D unresolved. CDR1 is DFQATT and CDR2 is SNEGSKA in the germline V gene (reference sequence). The CDR3 is 12 amino acids. Trimming cost V 6 bases and J 7 bases, with 13 bases left between them. The CDR3 here is CSAPRNGQPQHF. The CDR3 nucleotides are TGCAGTGCCCCAAGAAACGGGCAGCCCCAGCATTTT.

V and J are TRBV12-3 or TRBV12-4 and TRBJ2-4, with 10 bases lining up with TRBD1. This CDR3 contains 15 residues. J was trimmed by 8 bases and V by 2 bases; bases with no gene match: 6. The CDR3 DNA reads TGTGCCAGCAGTTTACGGACAGGGGGAATAGACATTCAGTACTTC. It is translated as CASSLRTGGIDIQYF.

This chain joins TRBV7-2 and TRBJ2-1, with D perhaps TRBD2 (6 bases). The V gene lost 4 bases and the J gene lost 5 bases, with 15 bases spanning the gap. The CDR3 totals 15 residues. Germline-derived CDR1 and CDR2 are SGHTA and FQGNSA. CDR3 amino acids: CASSSSGTADNEQFF. CDR3 nucleotides: TGTGCCAGCAGCTCCTCAGGGACTGCGGACAATGAGCAGTTCTTC.

The rearrangement joins TRBV20-1 to TRBJ2-7; the D gene is possibly TRBD2 (6 bases). The CDR3 has 11 residues. The germline gives CDR1 DFQATT, CDR2 SNEGSKA (reference sequence). The DNA of the CDR3 is TGCAGCTTAGGAGCGGGCTACGAGCAGTACTTC. Amino acids: CSLGAGYEQYF.

This clonotype was counted many times. The chain couples TRBV5-1 to TRBJ2-1; D is perhaps TRBD2 (6 bases). The CDR3 totals 15 residues. V gave up 2 bases and J gave up 7 bases, with 16 bases separating them. CDR1 is SGHRS, CDR2 YFSETQ, per germline. CDR3 region: CASSFGGPSSNEQFF. The CDR3 DNA reads as TGCGCCAGCAGCTTCGGAGGGCCAAGTAGTAATGAGCAGTTCTTC.

This clonotype was observed many times. The chain uses TRBV27 and TRBJ2-3; tentatively, D is TRBD2 (5 bases). This CDR3 contains 15 residues. Germline V gene lookup returns CDR1 MNHEY and CDR2 SMNVEV (reference sequence). Trimming cost V 8 bases and J 2 bases, with 17 bases left between them. This CDR3 is CASRVSSGLTDTQYF. CDR3 sequence (DNA): TGTGCCAGCCGGGTGTCATCAGGACTCACAGATACGCAGTATTTT.

This clonotype was found many times. The chain is built from TRBV5-1 and TRBJ2-5; TRBD2 is a possible D gene (5 bases). CDR1 is SGHRS, CDR2 YFSETQ, per germline. The CDR3 has 14 amino acids. V dropped 0 bases and J dropped 5 bases, with 11 bases sitting between them. The CDR3 spells CASSLAGEGETQYF. The DNA of the CDR3 is TGCGCCAGCAGCTTGGCCGGGGAAGGGGAGACCCAGTACTTC.

This clonotype was observed a few times. V is TRBV19 and J is TRBJ2-2, with TRBD2 matching over 13 bases. The V gene's germline CDR1 is LNHDA and CDR2 SQIVND (reference sequence). The CDR3 spans 19 residues. V was pared by 10 bases and J by 1 base, with 15 bases of the junction left unmatched. CDR3 loop: CATKALTSGRVGNTGELFF. The CDR3 coding sequence is TGTGCCACCAAGGCCCTCACTAGCGGGAGGGTAGGGAACACCGGGGAGCTGTTTTTT.

This clonotype has only a few counts. The chain couples TRBV18 to TRBJ1-5; the D is unclear. Deletions cut 3 bases from V and 7 bases from J, with 13 bases between. The CDR3 is made up of 14 amino acids. Germline assignment: CDR1 KGHSH and CDR2 LQKENI. The CDR3 protein is CASSPLGVGQPQHF. CDR3 in DNA: TGTGCCAGCTCACCTCTCGGGGTAGGCCAGCCCCAGCATTTT.

This clonotype was recorded many times. The chain joins TRBV2 to TRBJ1-5; D remains unclear. V lost 6 bases and J 0 bases, leaving 9 bases between the germline ends. The CDR3 runs 14 residues. Germline values: CDR1 SNHLY, CDR2 FYNNEI. The CDR3 region has the DNA TGTGCCAGCAGCTCTGACTATAGCAATCAGCCCCAGCATTTT. Amino acids: CASSSDYSNQPQHF.

The chain links TRBV6-1 to TRBJ2-5, with TRBD1 identical over 7 bases. With V trimmed by 7 bases and J by 6 bases, 20 bases remained unmatched. The V gene's germline CDR1 is MNHNS and CDR2 SASEGT. The CDR3 runs 17 residues. Here the CDR3 reads CASTLTYGQVRQQTQYF. CDR3 DNA sequence: TGTGCCAGCACCCTTACTTACGGACAGGTCAGACAGCAGACCCAGTACTTC.

This rearrangement joins TRBV4-3 to TRBJ2-3; 7 bases are a match to TRBD2. CDR3 length equals 17 residues. Looked up from germline, CDR1 is LGHNA and CDR2 is YSLEER. Trimming cost V 1 base and J 2 bases; bases outside gene matches: 9. CDR3 loop: CASSQGLAGAYTDTQYF. DNA of the CDR3: TGCGCCAGCAGCCAAGGGTTGGCGGGAGCCTACACAGATACGCAGTATTTT.

The V call is TRBV2, the J call TRBJ1-5, with unresolved D. This CDR3 contains 12 residues. Germline-derived CDR1 and CDR2 are SNHLY and FYNNEI. Trimming shortened V by 4 bases and J by 4 bases, and 5 bases separated the two germline ends. Here the CDR3 DNA reads TGTGCCAGCAGTGTGTTAAATCAGCCCCAGCATTTT. Translating gives CASSVLNQPQHF.

This clonotype was counted only a few times. The rearrangement joins TRBV6-5 to TRBJ1-6; 11 nucleotides line up with TRBD1. This CDR3 region has 16 residues. Trimming at V came to 4 bases and at J to 10 bases, leaving 9 bases not matched to a gene. Germline V gene data show CDR1 as MNHEY and CDR2 as SVGAGI. The CDR3 DNA follows: TGTGCCAGCAGTTTCGACGGACAGGGGGCCCACTCACCCCTCCACTTT. It yields the protein CASSFDGQGAHSPLHF.

V is TRBV28 and J is TRBJ2-3; TRBD1 is a possible D gene (5 bases). The CDR3 extends over 17 amino acids. Germline V gene sequence: CDR1 MDHEN, CDR2 SYDVKM. The V and J ends lost 3 bases and 5 bases respectively, with 21 bases between them. The CDR3 protein is CASSFLASREGKDTQYF. CDR3 sequence (DNA): TGTGCCAGCAGTTTCTTGGCCTCCAGGGAAGGAAAAGATACGCAGTATTTT.

At least ten counts were recorded for this clonotype. The chain couples TRBV29-1 to TRBJ1-1; D is undetermined. The V end lost 1 base, the J end lost 1 base, and 7 bases lay between the germline ends. The CDR3 consists of 13 residues. CDR1 and CDR2 from the germline V gene are SQVTM and ANQGSEA. The CDR3 sequence is CSVEVGPNTEAFF. CDR3 nucleotides: TGCAGCGTTGAAGTTGGACCGAACACTGAAGCTTTCTTT.

There are many counts of this clonotype. This chain joins TRBV27 and TRBJ2-7, with D uncertain. The germline V gene encodes CDR1 MNHEY and CDR2 SMNVEV (reference sequence). V was clipped by 3 bases and J by 3 bases, with 6 bases between them. CDR3 length equals 12 residues. The CDR3 here is CASSLSGYEQYF. In DNA form, the CDR3 reads TGTGCCAGCAGTTTGAGTGGCTACGAGCAGTACTTC.

This clonotype was detected only a few times. V and J are TRBV20-1 and TRBJ2-7, with 9 bases matching TRBD1. V was clipped by 3 bases and J by 5 bases; unmatched bases: 8. CDR1 and CDR2 (germline): DFQATT, SNEGSKA (reference sequence). CDR3 length: 14 amino acids. CDR3 sequence: CSASGDRVHDEQYF. CDR3 nucleotide sequence: TGCAGTGCTAGTGGGGACAGGGTCCACGACGAGCAGTACTTC.